Each of the 27 T cell receptor beta chains below was sequenced from the same sample in a study of T cells in localized non-small cell lung cancer. Profiling relied on immunoSEQ multiplex PCR, and the TCRdb table lists in-frame clones only, not all of them. The data contain roughly 14,000 clones, about 80% of them singletons. The sample was peripheral blood, taken before any cancer treatment. The source of these receptors is a female donor of 60 years or more with stage I squamous cell lung carcinoma.

The CDR3 loop is CASSQEPSAAYNEQFF. The CDR3 DNA is TGCGCCAGCAGCCAAGAACCTAGCGCGGCCTACAATGAGCAGTTCTTC. The chain has TRBV4-3 and TRBJ2-1; possible D gene TRBD2, 6 bases. V lost 0 bases, J lost 2 bases, and 11 bases lay in between. This CDR3 region has 16 residues. Per germline, CDR1 LGHNA and CDR2 YSLEER.

The chain recombines TRBV5-6 with TRBJ2-7; D possibly corresponds to TRBD1 (5 bases). The V end lost 0 bases, the J end lost 5 bases, and 12 bases lay between the germline ends. Germline CDR1 is SGHDT and CDR2 is YYEEEE. The CDR3 extends over 14 amino acids. CDR3 sequence (DNA): TGTGCCAGCAGCTTGGTGAGGACAACCCACGAGCAGTACTTC. As protein: CASSLVRTTHEQYF.

This clone occurred once. This chain uses TRBV19 with TRBJ1-2; 11 positions match TRBD1. Germline trimming cut 8 bases from V and 8 bases from J; bases unmatched to any gene: 13. CDR1 and CDR2 (germline): LNHDA, SQIVND (reference sequence). The CDR3 is 15 residues long. CDR3 protein: CASRPGQGDSEGYTF. The CDR3 bases are TGTGCCAGTCGGCCGGGACAGGGGGATTCAGAAGGCTACACCTTC.

The chain uses TRBV11-3 and TRBJ1-6; 9 nucleotides match TRBD1. V was clipped by 5 bases and J by 9 bases; unmatched bases: 8. The germline gives CDR1 SGHNT, CDR2 YENEEA. The CDR3 runs 15 residues. Here the CDR3 reads CASSPPGQGFSPLHF. In DNA form, the CDR3 reads TGTGCCAGCAGCCCGCCGGGACAGGGTTTTTCACCCCTCCACTTT.

The chain is built from TRBV19 and TRBJ2-2; 13 positions match TRBD2. J was trimmed by 3 bases and V by 4 bases; bases with no gene match: 14. Germline V gene sequence: CDR1 LNHDA, CDR2 SQIVND (reference sequence). This CDR3 spans 20 amino acids. CDR3 in amino acids: CASSTGLAGRLGVDTGELFF. CDR3 nucleotide sequence: TGTGCCAGTAGTACGGGACTAGCGGGGCGTCTGGGAGTGGACACCGGGGAGCTGTTTTTT. The full variable domain, with the rest looked up from reference TRBV19 and TRBJ2-2, is DGGITQSPKYLFRKEGQNVTLSCEQNLNHDAMYWYRQDPGQGLRLIYYSQIVNDFQKGDIAEGYSVSREKKESFPLTVTSAQKNPTAFYLCASSTGLAGRLGVDTGELFFGEGSRLTVL.

The chain combines TRBV29-1 with TRBJ2-1; D is unresolved. The V end lost 6 bases, the J end lost 7 bases, and 19 bases lay between the germline ends. Germline lookup yields CDR1 SQVTM and CDR2 ANQGSEA. This CDR3 is built from 14 residues. This CDR3 reads CSVRFQRYINEQFF. The DNA of the CDR3 is TGCAGCGTCCGGTTCCAGCGTTATATTAATGAGCAGTTCTTC.

This clone was seen only a few times. The chain joins TRBV11-2 to TRBJ2-7, with D hard to call. V was pared by 5 bases and J by 6 bases, with 17 bases between. This CDR3 is 14 amino acids long. The germline V gene has CDR1 SGHAT and CDR2 FQNNGV. The CDR3 protein is CASSLVWAESEQYF. In DNA form, the CDR3 reads TGTGCCAGCAGCCTCGTGTGGGCGGAGAGCGAGCAGTACTTC.

The CDR3 reads CASSVDPSGAYNEQFF. The CDR3, as DNA: TGTGCCAGCAGCGTGGATCCTAGCGGAGCCTACAATGAGCAGTTCTTC. The V and J genes are TRBV9 and TRBJ2-1, with 7 bases identical to TRBD2. CDR1 and CDR2 (germline): SGDLS, YYNGEE. Losses at the gene ends were 2 bases for V and 2 bases for J; bases not matched to a gene: 7. This CDR3 comprises 16 residues.

This clone was picked up one time. This chain joins TRBV30 and TRBJ1-2, with a possible D match to TRBD1 (5 bases). Between the trimmed V and J ends, which lost 3 bases and 1 base, there was a span of 6 bases. Per germline, CDR1 GTSNPN and CDR2 SVGIG (reference sequence). The CDR3 loop spans 12 amino acids. This CDR3 is CAWRGDNYGYTF. The CDR3 coding sequence is TGTGCCTGGAGAGGGGATAACTATGGCTACACCTTC.

The chain couples TRBV10-3 to TRBJ2-1, with D uncertain. The V gene lost 10 bases and the J gene lost 5 bases, with 12 bases spanning the gap. This CDR3 is 12 amino acids long. Per germline, CDR1 ENHRY and CDR2 SYGVKD. This chain's CDR3 is CATSLDHNEQFF. CDR3 nucleotides: TGTGCCACCTCCCTTGATCACAATGAGCAGTTCTTC.

The chain combines TRBV18 with TRBJ1-1, with 9 positions matching TRBD1. Germline V gene lookup returns CDR1 KGHSH and CDR2 LQKENI. V was clipped by 3 bases and J by 4 bases; unmatched bases: 12. The length of the CDR3 is 17 residues. The DNA for the CDR3 is TGTGCCAGCTCACCCCAGGCCAAAGCGACAGGGGGCACTGAAGCTTTCTTT. Protein product: CASSPQAKATGGTEAFF.

This clone is a singleton in its sample. The J gene is TRBJ2-5, the V gene TRBV5-8; D remains unclear. The CDR3 consists of 13 residues. Germline CDR1 reads SGHTS; CDR2 reads YDEGEE. Deletions cut 0 bases from V and 2 bases from J, with 5 bases between. DNA of the CDR3: TGTGCCAGCAGCTTGGAACATCAAGAGACCCAGTACTTC. Translated, it gives CASSLEHQETQYF.

V usage is TRBV29-1 and J usage is TRBJ1-5, with D hard to call. Looked up from germline, CDR1 is SQVTM and CDR2 is ANQGSEA. This CDR3 is 13 amino acids long. The V end was cut by 5 bases, the J end by 1 base, with 9 bases between. CDR3 sequence: CSVRTGSNQPQHF. CDR3 coding DNA: TGCAGCGTTCGCACGGGGAGCAATCAGCCCCAGCATTTT.

The chain has TRBV19 and TRBJ1-5; D is perhaps TRBD1 (5 bases). Trimming removed 4 bases at V and 2 bases at J, with 12 bases between. The CDR3 loop spans 15 amino acids. The V gene's germline CDR1 is LNHDA and CDR2 SQIVND (reference sequence). CDR3 nucleotide sequence: TGTGCCAGTAGTACGGTCTTGGGGGGCAATCAGCCCCAGCATTTT. This sequence encodes CASSTVLGGNQPQHF.

This clone showed up just once. The chain employs TRBV5-4 and TRBJ1-2; no firm D call. Germline-derived CDR1 and CDR2 are SGHNT and YYREEE (reference sequence). The ends were cut back, 3 bases at V and 7 bases at J, with 16 bases in the middle. The CDR3 has 14 residues. CDR3 sequence: CASSSPSGWGGYTF. CDR3 DNA sequence: TGTGCCAGCAGCTCCCCTTCGGGATGGGGTGGCTACACCTTC.

By frequency in the sample, this clone is medium-sized. The rearrangement links TRBV2 to TRBJ1-2; maybe TRBD1 (5 bases). With 5 bases removed from V and 6 bases from J, the gap between germline ends came to 22 bases. Germline loops: CDR1 SNHLY, CDR2 FYNNEI. CDR3 length: 16 residues. The CDR3 region is CASSIGSGGGRDGYTF. The CDR3 nucleotides read TGTGCCAGCAGTATAGGTTCGGGTGGGGGTAGAGATGGCTACACCTTC.

The chain has TRBV5-1 and TRBJ2-5, with 7 bases aligning to TRBD2. The length of the CDR3 is 16 residues. Trimming removed 7 bases from V and 4 bases from J; junction bases left unmatched: 16. Looked up from germline, CDR1 is SGHRS and CDR2 is YFSETQ. CDR3 residues: CASGSGTAREGETQYF. In DNA, the CDR3 is TGCGCCAGCGGATCCGGGACCGCGAGGGAGGGAGAGACCCAGTACTTC.

V is TRBV2 and J is TRBJ2-4; no definite D call. Germline V gene lookup returns CDR1 SNHLY and CDR2 FYNNEI. This CDR3 is built from 15 residues. Trimming stripped 1 base from V and 0 bases from J, with 7 bases between. The CDR3 DNA follows: TGTGCCAGCAGTGAAGGGAGCATAGCCAAAAACATTCAGTACTTC. This sequence encodes CASSEGSIAKNIQYF.

V and J are TRBV27 and TRBJ1-5; the match to TRBD1 covers 7 bases. Germline trimming cut 4 bases from V and 2 bases from J; bases unmatched to any gene: 2. The germline V gene encodes CDR1 MNHEY and CDR2 SMNVEV (reference sequence). This CDR3 comprises 14 residues. The CDR3 region is CASSSRGGNQPQHF. CDR3 nucleotide sequence: TGTGCCAGCAGTTCCAGGGGGGGCAATCAGCCCCAGCATTTT.

This clone was detected only once. The rearrangement uses TRBV27 and TRBJ2-5; D is unresolved. The length of the CDR3 is 13 residues. Between the trimmed V and J ends, which lost 5 bases and 4 bases, there was a span of 11 bases. Looked up from germline, CDR1 is MNHEY and CDR2 is SMNVEV (reference sequence). The chain's CDR3 is CASSLRIGETQYF. CDR3 bases: TGTGCCAGCAGTCTTAGAATAGGAGAGACCCAGTACTTC.

This clone was seen a single time. The J gene is TRBJ1-5, the V gene TRBV19; D may be TRBD1 (6 bases). V lost 0 bases and J lost 0, with 9 bases in between. CDR1 and CDR2 (germline): LNHDA, SQIVND (reference sequence). The CDR3 loop spans 16 amino acids. CDR3 bases: TGTGCCAGTAGTATAGAAGGGACAAATAGCAATCAGCCCCAGCATTTT. This translates into CASSIEGTNSNQPQHF.

The rearrangement joins TRBV19 to TRBJ1-1; D possibly corresponds to TRBD1 (6 bases). Trimming shortened V by 6 bases and J by 0 bases, and 14 bases separated the two germline ends. The germline CDR1 and CDR2 sequences are LNHDA and SQIVND (reference sequence). The CDR3 consists of 15 residues. The CDR3 sequence is CASRRGQTMNTEAFF. The CDR3 DNA sequence: TGTGCCAGTAGGCGCGGACAGACAATGAACACTGAAGCTTTCTTT.

The V and J genes are TRBV5-4 and TRBJ1-6; D is perhaps TRBD1 (5 bases). Germline assignment: CDR1 SGHNT and CDR2 YYREEE (reference sequence). The length of the CDR3 is 15 residues. Trimming cost V 1 base and J 6 bases, with 11 bases left between them. Written as DNA, the CDR3 is TGTGCCAGCAGCTTGTGGAGACAGAGTAATTCACCCCTCCACTTT. Its protein is CASSLWRQSNSPLHF.

Note on this clone: Its ends do not fully match the called genes, so a read error is possible. This chain joins TRBV10-3 and TRBJ2-2; D may be TRBD1 (6 bases). Per germline, CDR1 ENHRY and CDR2 SYGVKD. The CDR3 consists of 14 residues. The CDR3 DNA sequence: TGTGCCGCCTCGGGATCGCAGGGGACCGAGGAGCTGTTTTTT. It codes for CAASGSQGTEELFF.

V is TRBV2 and J is TRBJ2-7; tentative D call: TRBD2 (5 bases). V was trimmed by 3 bases and J by 9 bases, leaving 12 bases between them. CDR3 length equals 12 residues. Germline V gene sequence: CDR1 SNHLY, CDR2 FYNNEI. The CDR3 here is CASSDAGRGQYF. CDR3 coding DNA: TGTGCCAGCAGTGATGCGGGCCGTGGGCAGTACTTC.

The chain joins TRBV12-5 to TRBJ2-2, with 7 positions matching TRBD1. There are 15 residues in the CDR3. Germline V lookup: CDR1 LGHNT, CDR2 FRNRAP. Losses at the gene ends were 6 bases for V and 1 base for J; bases not matched to a gene: 5. The DNA of the CDR3 is TGTGCTAGTGGAGACCGGGACAGGAACACCGGGGAGCTGTTTTTT. Amino acid sequence: CASGDRDRNTGELFF.

The chain is built from TRBV9 and TRBJ2-1; the D is unclear. From germline, CDR1 is SGDLS and CDR2 YYNGEE. The CDR3 length is 14 residues. V was shortened by 0 bases and J by 10 bases, with 14 bases between the two germline ends. CDR3 loop: CASSVAPLGIEQFF. CDR3 nucleotides: TGTGCCAGCAGCGTAGCGCCCTTAGGCATAGAGCAGTTCTTC.